This is a list of T cell receptor beta chains from one sample in a study of control samples from healthy donors and cancer patients. Assay: immunoSEQ multiplex PCR; the TCRdb copy retains only in-frame clones and omits some. The top ten hold roughly 1.5% of the sample, which has some 200,000 clones, 85% to 95% seen once. Sequenced input: blood. The receptors come from a man between 18 and 29 years old in good health. Both conserved end residues are part of each CDR3. D genes are given only for firm matches. Clone size is given for some rows only: seen once, a few or many times, or a class if the clone is expanded.

>-|TRBJ1-6|14|TRBV27|-
TGTGCCAGCAGTTTCGGGAAAAGGGCTTCACCCCTCCACTTT
CASSFGKRASPLHF
>-|TRBJ2-1|17|TRBV7-3|-
TGTGCCAGCAGCTTCCGCGCTCGAGGGGCTGAGTGGGATGAGCAGTTCTTC
CASSFRARGAEWDEQFF
>-|TRBJ1-5|15|TRBV28|-
TGTGCCAGTCGGGACGGAACATATAGCAATCAGCCCCAGCATTTT
CASRDGTYSNQPQHF
>TRBD2|TRBJ2-7|16|TRBV7-8|-
TGTGCCAGCAGCCAAGAACTAGCGGGGGGACGGCGGGAGCAGTACTTC
CASSQELAGGRREQYF
>-|TRBJ2-5|14|TRBV3-1/TRBV3-2|-
TGTGCCAGCAGCCAAACACCGGGCCAAGAGACCCAGTACTTC
CASSQTPGQETQYF
>TRBD1|TRBJ2-7|13|TRBV6-4|-
TGTGCCAGCAGTGAAGGGACAGGCTTGGAGCAGTACTTC
CASSEGTGLEQYF
>-|TRBJ1-1|15|TRBV6-5|-
TGTGCCAGCAGTTACATTACAGGGATGAACACTGAAGCTTTCTTT
CASSYITGMNTEAFF
>TRBD2|TRBJ2-5|18|TRBV5-4|-
TGTGCCAGCAGCTGGGGGACTAGCGGCCCTGCACGCCAAGAGACCCAGTACTTC
CASSWGTSGPARQETQYF
>-|TRBJ2-2|15|TRBV9|-
TGTGCCAGCAGCGTAGAAGGGGGTTACACCGGGGAGCTGTTTTTT
CASSVEGGYTGELFF
>-|TRBJ2-2|12|TRBV12-3/TRBV12-4|-
TGTGCCAGCAGTTTAAGGTATAGGGAGCTGTTTTTT
CASSLRYRELFF
>TRBD1|TRBJ1-6|14|TRBV18|-
TGTGCCAGCCGAACGGGACAGGAGGCCTCACCCCTCCACTTT
CASRTGQEASPLHF
>TRBD2|TRBJ2-3|14|TRBV5-4|-
TGTGCCAGCAGCCCGGGACTAGCGGCAGATACGCAGTATTTT
CASSPGLAADTQYF
>TRBD1|TRBJ2-7|15|TRBV6-2/TRBV6-3|few
TGTGCCAGCAGCCGACCGGGACAGGGAAGATACGAGCAGTACTTC
CASSRPGQGRYEQYF
>TRBD2|TRBJ2-1|16|TRBV3-1/TRBV3-2|-
TGTGCCAGCAGCCAAGGCGGGGGGGCAACCTACAATGAGCAGTTCTTC
CASSQGGGATYNEQFF
>-|TRBJ2-7|16|TRBV5-1|-
TGCGCCAGCAACAAAGGGGCCAGGGAATGGACCTACGAGCAGTACTTC
CASNKGAREWTYEQYF
>TRBD2|TRBJ2-5|14|TRBV19|-
TGTGCCAGTAAAGGGACTAGCGGAAAAGAGACCCAGTACTTC
CASKGTSGKETQYF
>-|TRBJ1-5|14|TRBV6-2/TRBV6-3|few
TGTGCCAGCAGTTACGTTGGGGGCACTCAGCCCCAGCATTTT
CASSYVGGTQPQHF
>TRBD2|TRBJ2-2|18|TRBV9|-
TGTGCCAGCAGCGCCCGACTAGCGGGGGGGCAGGGCACCGGGGAGCTGTTTTTT
CASSARLAGGQGTGELFF
>-|TRBJ1-2|12|TRBV24-1|once
TGTGCCACCAGTCACAGGACCTATGGCTACACCTTC
CATSHRTYGYTF
>-|TRBJ2-7|11|TRBV3-1/TRBV3-2|-
TGTGCCAGCAGCCAAGCATACGAGCAGTACTTC
CASSQAYEQYF
>-|TRBJ2-5|15|TRBV7-3|-
TGTGCCAGCAGCCAAGGATACGGGGCCGGCCTGACCCAGTACTTC
CASSQGYGAGLTQYF
>-|TRBJ1-1|13|TRBV6-5|-
TGTGCCAGCAGTTATCGTCTGGGGGCTGAAGCTTTCTTT
CASSYRLGAEAFF
>-|TRBJ2-5|15|TRBV18|-
TGTGCCAGCTCTTCGAGCCGGGGCGGGGAGGAGACCCAGTACTTC
CASSSSRGGEETQYF
>TRBD2|TRBJ2-4|13|TRBV28|-
TGTGCCAGCAGTGGACTAGAGGGAAACATTCAGTACTTC
CASSGLEGNIQYF
>TRBD2|TRBJ2-7|15|TRBV5-1|-
TGCGCCAGCAGCCATGGGACTAGCGGAACCTACGAGCAGTACTTC
CASSHGTSGTYEQYF
>-|TRBJ1-5|12|TRBV2|-
TGTGCCAGCAGGCTGCCAGATCAGCCCCAGCATTTT
CASRLPDQPQHF
>-|TRBJ1-1|15|TRBV6-5|-
TGTGCCAGCAGGAGAGGGGGTGGGGGCGGCACTGAAGCTTTCTTT
CASRRGGGGGTEAFF
>-|TRBJ2-3|13|TRBV27|-
TGTGCCAGCAGTTTATCGATGACAGATACGCAGTATTTT
CASSLSMTDTQYF
>-|TRBJ2-4|11|TRBV14|-
TGTGCCAGCAGCCAAAAAAACATTCAGTACTTC
CASSQKNIQYF
>-|TRBJ1-3|16|TRBV4-2|-
TGTGCCAGCAGCCAAGGGGGAGGGTCCTCTGGAAACACCATATATTTT
CASSQGGGSSGNTIYF
>-|TRBJ1-2|12|TRBV19|few
TGTGCCAGTAGTATAAGGGGAGATGGCTACACCTTC
CASSIRGDGYTF